This entry lists 23 T cell receptor beta chains sequenced from one sample in a study of T cells in Graves' hyperthyroidism and ophthalmopathy. It was RNA transcripts that yielded the amplified TCR beta CDR3 regions. The primer set for the first-round RT-PCR of the TCR CDR3 was HTBI. MiXCR, run by TCRdb on the multiplex PCR reads, gives a single entry per CDR3 protein. The sample records roughly 420,000 distinct CDR3 sequences, 15% to 18% being singletons. Sequencing used blood. All receptors derive from a woman aged 18-35 years with Graves' hyperthyroidism.

This clonotype appeared many times. The V gene is TRBV30, the J gene TRBJ2-2, with a weak D call TRBD2 (6 bases). The V gene lost 1 base and the J gene lost 6 bases, with 12 bases spanning the gap. The germline gives CDR1 GTSNPN, CDR2 SVGIG (reference sequence). CDR3 length equals 14 residues. CDR3 in amino acids: CAWSGTGGAGELFF. CDR3 nucleotides: TGTGCCTGGAGTGGCACCGGGGGTGCCGGGGAGCTGTTTTTT.

This clonotype occurred many times. The chain is built from TRBV20-1 and TRBJ2-3; TRBD2 aligns across 10 bases. The trim removed 4 bases at V and 8 bases at J, leaving 12 bases unmatched. This CDR3 has 15 amino acids. Per germline, CDR1 DFQATT and CDR2 SNEGSKA (reference sequence). The CDR3 is CSAKDYLAGERTQYF. The CDR3, as DNA: TGCAGTGCTAAGGATTATCTAGCGGGGGAACGTACGCAGTATTTT.

The J gene is TRBJ1-1, the V gene TRBV6-4, with D uncertain. The germline V gene has CDR1 MRHNA and CDR2 SNTAGT. Trimming stripped 3 bases from V and 1 base from J, with 9 bases between. The CDR3 has 14 amino acids. The CDR3 DNA is TGTGCCAGCAGTGAAGCAGGAAAGAACACTGAAGCTTTCTTT. Residues: CASSEAGKNTEAFF.

This clonotype was observed at least ten times. J is TRBJ2-5 and V is TRBV2; possible D gene TRBD2, 6 bases. This CDR3 contains 13 residues. Germline CDR1 and CDR2: SNHLY and FYNNEI. V lost 8 bases to trimming and J lost 2 bases, with 12 bases between them. This CDR3 is CASGSGFQETQYF. CDR3 DNA: TGTGCCAGCGGAAGCGGGTTTCAAGAGACCCAGTACTTC.

The table lists this clonotype with many counts. V gene TRBV7-8 combines with J gene TRBJ2-1; D uncertain. The CDR3 is 16 amino acids. Germline CDR1 SGHVS, CDR2 FQNEAQ. V was shortened by 6 bases and J by 0 bases, with 15 bases between the two germline ends. CDR3 bases: TGTGCCAGCAGTCTTGATCCGAGAGGCTCCTACAATGAGCAGTTCTTC. As protein: CASSLDPRGSYNEQFF.

This clonotype came up many times. The chain uses TRBV11-2 and TRBJ2-3; D is ambiguous. In germline, CDR1 is SGHAT, CDR2 FQNNGV. The CDR3 totals 14 residues. Trimming took 0 bases from V and 4 from J, leaving 8 bases between them. The CDR3 bases are TGTGCCAGCAGCTTAGATATAACCTCAGATACGCAGTATTTT. It specifies CASSLDITSDTQYF.

V and J are TRBV6-1 and TRBJ2-7, with 12 bases matching TRBD2. CDR3 length equals 14 residues. Germline V lookup: CDR1 MNHNS, CDR2 SASEGT. V shed 6 bases and J 9 bases; nucleotides not matched to a gene: 9. The CDR3 region is CASSHGLAGNGQYF. The CDR3, as DNA: TGTGCCAGCAGCCATGGACTAGCGGGGAACGGGCAGTACTTC.

The sample holds many counts of this clonotype. The chain couples TRBV20-1 to TRBJ1-6, with D hard to call. V lost 0 bases and J 11 bases, leaving 11 bases between the germline ends. The CDR3 is made up of 13 amino acids. From germline, CDR1 is DFQATT and CDR2 SNEGSKA (reference sequence). Here the CDR3 reads CSARDPGYPPLHF. Here the CDR3 DNA reads TGCAGTGCTAGAGATCCGGGTTATCCACCCCTCCACTTT.

This clonotype was observed at least ten times. This rearrangement joins TRBV12-3 or TRBV12-4 to TRBJ2-7, with TRBD1 identical over 11 bases. The CDR3 is 15 amino acids. The V gene end was trimmed by 0 bases and the J gene end by 2 bases; junction bases not matched to a gene: 0. CDR3 sequence: CASSLAGQGAYEQYF. The DNA of the CDR3 is TGTGCCAGCAGTTTAGCGGGACAGGGGGCCTACGAGCAGTACTTC.

This clonotype was recorded many times. The chain couples TRBV12-3 or TRBV12-4 to TRBJ2-2; 7 nucleotides align to TRBD2. The trim removed 6 bases at V and 5 bases at J, leaving 9 bases unmatched. This CDR3 spans 15 amino acids. The chain's CDR3 is CASSSGGSQTGELFF. The CDR3 DNA reads TGTGCCAGCAGCTCGGGAGGTTCCCAAACCGGGGAGCTGTTTTTT.

There are many counts of this clonotype. The chain recombines TRBV9 with TRBJ2-7, with 10 bases lining up with TRBD1. CDR1 is SGDLS, CDR2 YYNGEE, per germline. The CDR3 extends over 15 amino acids. Trimming removed 5 bases from V and 5 bases from J; junction bases left unmatched: 10. The CDR3 nucleotides are TGTGCCAGCAGTTCCTCCGACAGGGGGCTTCACGAGCAGTACTTC. Encoded protein: CASSSSDRGLHEQYF.

The chain couples TRBV6-2 or TRBV6-3 to TRBJ2-3, with D possibly called TRBD1 or TRBD2 (5 bases each). V gave up 6 bases and J gave up 0 bases, with 13 bases separating them. The CDR3 runs to 15 residues. Per germline, CDR1 MNHEY and CDR2 SVGEGT. CDR3 in DNA: TGTGCCAGCAGGACCGGGACGTTTAGCACAGATACGCAGTATTTT. Residues: CASRTGTFSTDTQYF.

This clonotype came up many times. The chain is built from TRBV3-1 and TRBJ1-2, with D possibly TRBD1 on 6 matching bases. The CDR3 extends over 16 amino acids. The germline V and J ends were trimmed by 2 bases and 0 bases, with 13 bases remaining between them. Looked up from germline, CDR1 is LGHDT and CDR2 is YNNKEL (reference sequence). DNA of the CDR3: TGTGCCAGCAGCCAATCGGGGGCGCGAGCTAACTATGGCTACACCTTC. This encodes CASSQSGARANYGYTF.

In the case of this clonotype: The junction differs from germline at one of its ends, possibly a read error. This chain uses TRBV7-7 with TRBJ2-2; D is ambiguous. This CDR3 is 13 amino acids long. Germline loops: CDR1 SSHAT, CDR2 FNYEAQ (reference sequence). In DNA form, the CDR3 reads TGTGCTAGCAGCTTTCAAGAAACCGGGGAGCTGTTTTTT. It is translated as CASSFQETGELFF.

The rearrangement joins TRBV20-1 to TRBJ2-3, with 7 bases fitting TRBD1. CDR3 length: 15 residues. Trimming removed 5 bases from V and 1 base from J; junction bases left unmatched: 9. CDR1 and CDR2 from the germline V gene are DFQATT and SNEGSKA (reference sequence). The CDR3 sequence is CSALKGALGTDTQYF. In DNA form, the CDR3 reads TGCAGTGCTTTAAAGGGGGCGTTGGGCACAGATACGCAGTATTTT.

The J gene is TRBJ2-7, the V gene TRBV12-5; the match to TRBD2 covers 11 bases. The CDR3 has 15 amino acids. Germline assignment: CDR1 LGHNT and CDR2 FRNRAP. J was trimmed by 3 bases and V by 2 bases; bases with no gene match: 3. For the CDR3, the DNA is TGTGCTAGTGGTTTGCCTACTAGCGGGAGCTACGAGCAGTACTTC. This sequence encodes CASGLPTSGSYEQYF.

This clonotype was seen many times. V and J are TRBV20-1 and TRBJ1-3; D not resolved. This CDR3 region has 17 residues. V was clipped by 0 bases and J by 0 bases, with 15 bases between them. The germline V gene encodes CDR1 DFQATT and CDR2 SNEGSKA (reference sequence). CDR3 amino acids: CSARDAGPANSGNTIYF. As DNA, the CDR3 is TGCAGTGCTAGAGATGCTGGGCCGGCTAACTCTGGAAACACCATATATTTT.

This clonotype was seen ten or more times. The V call is TRBV5-1, the J call TRBJ2-7, with D perhaps assigned TRBD1 or TRBD2 (5 bases each). The CDR3 is 14 amino acids. Trimming left V 3 bases short and J 2 bases short, with 12 bases between. Germline loops: CDR1 SGHRS, CDR2 YFSETQ. In nucleotides, the CDR3 is TGCGCCAGCAGCTGGGACGGCAATCCCTACGAGCAGTACTTC. Translated: CASSWDGNPYEQYF.

Ten or more counts support this clonotype. CDR3 in amino acids: CASSSGQGAETQYF. CDR3 DNA: TGTGCCAGCAGCTCGGGACAGGGGGCGGAGACCCAGTACTTC. The chain carries TRBV11-1 and TRBJ2-5, with TRBD1 matching over 12 bases. The germline CDR1 and CDR2 sequences are SGHAT and FQDESV (reference sequence). Trimming at V came to 4 bases and at J to 5 bases, leaving 2 bases not matched to a gene. The CDR3 has 14 residues.

In its sample, this clonotype was seen a few times. The genes are TRBV11-2 and TRBJ1-3; D not resolved. This CDR3 spans 17 amino acids. Trimming removed 1 base from V and 0 bases from J, with 13 bases in between. Germline CDR1 and CDR2: SGHAT and FQNNGV. Written as DNA, the CDR3 is TGTGCCAGCAGCTTAGGATTGTCTACAGTCTCTGGAAACACCATATATTTT. Translating gives CASSLGLSTVSGNTIYF. Drawing the rest from reference TRBV11-2 and TRBJ1-3, the complete variable domain is EAGVAQSPRYKIIEKRQSVAFWCNPISGHATLYWYQQILGQGPKLLIQFQNNGVVDDSQLPKDRFSAERLKGVDSTLKIQPAKLEDSAVYLCASSLGLSTVSGNTIYFGEGSWLTVV.

This clonotype was observed many times. This sequence joins TRBV6-1 and TRBJ2-3; D is uncertain. The CDR3 is made up of 13 amino acids. Germline CDR1 reads MNHNS; CDR2 reads SASEGT. Between the trimmed V and J ends, which lost 4 bases and 4 bases, there was a span of 9 bases. CDR3 DNA sequence: TGTGCCAGCAGTGCCCAAAGGGCAGATACGCAGTATTTT. Protein product: CASSAQRADTQYF.

The chain uses TRBV11-2 and TRBJ2-7, with a tentative D call TRBD2 (5 bases). From germline, CDR1 is SGHAT and CDR2 FQNNGV. V lost 1 base and J lost 2, with 24 bases in between. CDR3 length: 19 amino acids. The CDR3 DNA follows: TGTGCCAGCAGCTTAGTCCGCTTTCCCCCTCGGGAATCAACCTACGAGCAGTACTTC. Encoded protein: CASSLVRFPPRESTYEQYF.

This rearrangement joins TRBV2 to TRBJ1-1; D remains ambiguous. Trimming stripped 1 base from V and 1 base from J, with 4 bases between. CDR1 and CDR2 (germline): SNHLY, FYNNEI. The CDR3 runs 13 residues. CDR3 coding DNA: TGTGCCAGCAGTGAAGAATCGAACACTGAAGCTTTCTTT. Translating it yields CASSEESNTEAFF.